This T cell receptor (beta chain) was observed in a study of blood T cell repertoires in COVID-19. Background on the study: There were acute and convalescent COVID-19 samples, and they came from the United States, Italy and Spain. PBMCs, B-cell-depleted T cells, or T cells provided the cDNA or gDNA that made up the material.

This CDR3 comprises 16 residues. Germline loops: CDR1 LNHDA, CDR2 SQIVND (reference sequence). Trimming cost V 2 bases and J 1 base; bases outside gene matches: 2. Data came from immunoSEQ multiplex PCR; TCRdb stores just in-frame clones and leaves some out. This sample carries roughly 200,000 clones, 65% to 85% of them seen once, and the ten largest clones take just over 8.5%. The chain links TRBV19 to TRBJ2-5; 12 bases fit TRBD2. Sequenced: peripheral blood. This receptor was identified in a man aged 35 to 55 with active or convalescent COVID-19. The CDR3 sequence: CASSISGLAGQETQYF. For the CDR3, the DNA is TGTGCCAGTAGTATATCGGGACTAGCGGGCCAAGAGACCCAGTACTTC. The entire variable domain, with the rest obtained from reference TRBV19 and TRBJ2-5, is as follows: DGGITQSPKYLFRKEGQNVTLSCEQNLNHDAMYWYRQDPGQGLRLIYYSQIVNDFQKGDIAEGYSVSREKKESFPLTVTSAQKNPTAFYLCASSISGLAGQETQYFGPGTRLLVL.